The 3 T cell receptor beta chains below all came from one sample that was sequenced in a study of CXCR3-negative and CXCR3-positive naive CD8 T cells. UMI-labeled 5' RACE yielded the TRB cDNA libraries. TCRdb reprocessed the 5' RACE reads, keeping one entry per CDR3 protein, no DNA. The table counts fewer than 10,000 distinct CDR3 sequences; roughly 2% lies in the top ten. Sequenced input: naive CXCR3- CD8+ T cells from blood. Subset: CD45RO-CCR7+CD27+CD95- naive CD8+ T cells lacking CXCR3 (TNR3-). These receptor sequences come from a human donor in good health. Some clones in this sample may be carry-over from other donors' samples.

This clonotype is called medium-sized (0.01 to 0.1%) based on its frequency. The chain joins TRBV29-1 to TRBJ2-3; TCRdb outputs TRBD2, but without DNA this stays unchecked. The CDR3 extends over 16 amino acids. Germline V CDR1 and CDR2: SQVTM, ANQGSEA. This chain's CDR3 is CSVEGLAGVGTDTQYF.

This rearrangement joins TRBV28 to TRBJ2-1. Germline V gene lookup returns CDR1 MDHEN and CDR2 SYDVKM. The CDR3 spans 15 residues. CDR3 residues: CASSLLRDSYNEQFF.

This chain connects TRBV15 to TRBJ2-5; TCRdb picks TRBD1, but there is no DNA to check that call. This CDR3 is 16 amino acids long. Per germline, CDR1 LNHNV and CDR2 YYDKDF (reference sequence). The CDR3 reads CATSREDGTLQETQYF.